The 18 T cell receptor beta chains reported below all come from one sample, sequenced in a study of shared clonotypes between healthy human individuals. Sequenced by immunoSEQ multiplex PCR; TCRdb stores in-frame clones only, minus some. Of a few hundred thousand clones in the sample, approximately 97% were seen once. The sequenced material came from naive CD4+ T cells sorted from blood. As to subset: CD45RA+ positively selected. All receptors derive from a young woman in good health.

The chain couples TRBV18 to TRBJ2-5; 8 bases map to TRBD1. This CDR3 has 15 residues. V gave up 2 bases and J gave up 5 bases; unmatched junction bases: 7. Germline lookup yields CDR1 KGHSH and CDR2 LQKENI. The CDR3 spells CASSPASGGQETQYF. CDR3 bases: TGTGCCAGCTCACCAGCCTCAGGGGGCCAGGAGACCCAGTACTTC.

The chain employs TRBV28 and TRBJ2-5; 7 nucleotides line up with TRBD1. The tail of the sequence fits TRBJ2-7 better, so the J call may be wrong. There are 14 residues in the CDR3. In germline, CDR1 is MDHEN, CDR2 SYDVKM. CDR3 protein: CASSQLQDRDEQYF. The CDR3 region has the DNA TGTGCCAGCAGTCAGCTGCAAGACAGGGACGAGCAGTACTTC.

Points on this clone: This sample includes further DNA sequences coding for the same CDR3. The V gene is TRBV7-9, the J gene TRBJ2-7, with D tentatively TRBD1 (5 bases). Deletions cut 6 bases from V and 1 base from J, with 7 bases between. CDR3 length: 12 residues. Germline V gene sequence: CDR1 SEHNR, CDR2 FQNEAQ (reference sequence). CDR3 DNA: TGTGCCAGCAGTCCAGGGTCCTACGAGCAGTACTTC. It yields the protein CASSPGSYEQYF.

The chain carries TRBV6-1 and TRBJ2-5; D gene unclear. The better agreement between TRBJ2-7 and the DNA end casts doubt on the J call. Per the germline V gene, CDR1 is MNHNS and CDR2 is SASEGT. This CDR3 comprises 12 residues. CDR3 sequence (DNA): TGTGCCAGCACGGCAGTAACCTACGAGCAGTACTTC. Translating it yields CASTAVTYEQYF.

The chain carries TRBV4-2 and TRBJ2-4; 11 nucleotides align to TRBD2. Germline lookup yields CDR1 LGHNA and CDR2 YNFKEQ. This CDR3 spans 19 amino acids. After removal of 0 bases from V and 6 bases from J, the junction contained 13 bases not matched to a gene. The DNA of the CDR3 is TGTGCCAGCAGCCAAGATCCTGAGTTGGTAGCGGGAGGGGGAAACATTCAGTACTTC. Translation gives CASSQDPELVAGGGNIQYF.

This clone was counted a single time. The genes are TRBV19 and TRBJ1-1; TRBD1 is a possible D gene (6 bases). CDR1 and CDR2 (germline): LNHDA, SQIVND (reference sequence). Between the trimmed V and J ends, which lost 6 bases and 10 bases, there was a span of 15 bases. The CDR3 has 12 residues. Here the CDR3 reads CASRLKQGRAFF. The CDR3 DNA reads TGTGCCAGTAGACTAAAGCAGGGGAGAGCTTTCTTT.

The chain links TRBV27 to TRBJ1-2; 7 positions agree with TRBD1. This CDR3 region has 14 residues. Germline V gene sequence: CDR1 MNHEY, CDR2 SMNVEV (reference sequence). V was pared by 5 bases and J by 2 bases, with 5 bases of the junction left unmatched. CDR3 region: CASSRGGGNYGYTF. The CDR3 DNA reads as TGTGCCAGCAGTCGGGGAGGGGGCAACTATGGCTACACCTTC.

This chain joins TRBV28 and TRBJ1-6, with a tentative D call TRBD1 (5 bases). The CDR3 covers 13 residues. Germline CDR1 MDHEN, CDR2 SYDVKM. Trimming left V 7 bases short and J 6 bases short, with 10 bases between. CDR3 amino acids: CASIRDSNSPLHF. Written as DNA, the CDR3 is TGTGCCAGCATACGGGACTCTAATTCACCCCTCCACTTT. Using reference TRBV28 and TRBJ1-6 for the parts outside the CDR3, the full variable domain is DVKVTQSSRYLVKRTGEKVFLECVQDMDHENMFWYRQDPGLGLRLIYFSYDVKMKEKGDIPEGYSVSREKKERFSLILESASTNQTSMYLCASIRDSNSPLHFGNGTRLTVT.

The V and J genes are TRBV5-1 and TRBJ2-2, with 9 bases fitting TRBD1. With 3 bases clipped from V and 5 bases from J, the junction kept 2 bases outside the gene matches. There are 14 residues in the CDR3. CDR1 and CDR2 (germline): SGHRS, YFSETQ. The CDR3 here is CASSWGQGTGELFF. CDR3 DNA: TGCGCCAGCAGCTGGGGACAGGGAACCGGGGAGCTGTTTTTT.

J is TRBJ2-7 and V is TRBV6-5; D may be TRBD1 (6 bases). V shed 6 bases and J shed 0 bases, with 15 bases lying between them. CDR1 and CDR2 from the germline V gene are MNHEY and SVGAGI. The CDR3 sequence is 15 residues long. In nucleotides, the CDR3 is TGTGCCAGCAGGGAACAGGGACCAAGCTCCTACGAGCAGTACTTC. Protein product: CASREQGPSSYEQYF.

This chain connects TRBV14 to TRBJ1-2; D unresolved. Between the trimmed V and J ends, which lost 1 base and 6 bases, there was a span of 12 bases. Germline CDR1 and CDR2: SGHDN and FVKESK. The CDR3 contains 14 residues. The CDR3 DNA reads TGTGCCAGCAGCCAAGGAGGGTTTGCTAATGGCTACACCTTC. It yields the protein CASSQGGFANGYTF.

The rearrangement uses TRBV5-8 and TRBJ1-5; D perhaps matches TRBD1 (5 bases). V lost 4 bases to trimming and J lost 3 bases, with 11 bases between them. CDR1 and CDR2 (germline): SGHTS, YDEGEE. This CDR3 spans 14 amino acids. The CDR3, as DNA: TGTGCCAGCAGCCCCGGACACCTCAATCAGCCCCAGCATTTT. Translating gives CASSPGHLNQPQHF.

Here the CDR3 DNA reads TGTGCCAGCAGTGGGGACCGCAGGTACCAAGAGACCCAGTACTTC. It codes for CASSGDRRYQETQYF. V usage is TRBV6-1 and J usage is TRBJ2-5, with D perhaps assigned TRBD1 or TRBD2 (5 bases each). CDR3 size: 15 residues. CDR1 MNHNS and CDR2 SASEGT come from the germline V gene. The V end was cut by 4 bases, the J end by 0 bases, with 12 bases between.

The chain recombines TRBV29-1 with TRBJ2-7; D possibly corresponds to TRBD1 (6 bases). V gave up 7 bases and J gave up 2 bases, with 18 bases separating them. CDR3 length: 14 residues. Germline CDR1 SQVTM, CDR2 ANQGSEA. The CDR3 DNA is TGCAGCGCTCAGGGGAATCACCGACCCTACGAGCAGTACTTC. Translation: CSAQGNHRPYEQYF.

This clone was seen only once. This chain links TRBV30 with TRBJ2-5; perhaps TRBD1 as D (5 bases). Trimming pared 2 bases from V and 4 bases from J, leaving 8 bases between. Germline loops: CDR1 GTSNPN, CDR2 SVGIG (reference sequence). CDR3 length equals 12 residues. CDR3 coding DNA: TGTGCCTGGAGTTTAGGGGCAGAGACCCAGTACTTC. Protein product: CAWSLGAETQYF.

The chain uses TRBV5-1 and TRBJ2-1, with 8 nucleotides matching TRBD1. CDR1 SGHRS and CDR2 YFSETQ come from the germline V gene. There are 14 residues in the CDR3. J was trimmed by 5 bases and V by 5 bases; bases with no gene match: 6. CDR3 residues: CASSRQGSNNEQFF. The CDR3 region has the DNA TGCGCCAGCAGTCGACAGGGGTCTAACAATGAGCAGTTCTTC. Complete variable domain (other parts from reference TRBV5-1 and TRBJ2-1): KAGVTQTPRYLIKTRGQQVTLSCSPISGHRSVSWYQQTPGQGLQFLFEYFSETQRNKGNFPGRFSGRQFSNSRSEMNVSTLELGDSALYLCASSRQGSNNEQFFGPGTRLTVL.

The rearrangement uses TRBV28 and TRBJ1-4, with 9 bases matching TRBD1. Germline loops: CDR1 MDHEN, CDR2 SYDVKM. With V trimmed by 3 bases and J by 1 base, 3 bases remained unmatched. The CDR3 is made up of 16 amino acids. The CDR3 sequence: CASSFWGQGTNEKLFF. The CDR3 DNA is TGTGCCAGCAGTTTTTGGGGACAGGGAACTAATGAAAAACTGTTTTTT.

The V gene is TRBV27, the J gene TRBJ2-1; TRBD1 matches 7 bases. The junction had 14 bases not matched to a gene; V was cut back by 10 bases and J by 2 bases. Germline V lookup: CDR1 MNHEY, CDR2 SMNVEV (reference sequence). There are 16 residues in the CDR3. The CDR3 protein is CAITGTVTRTYNEQFF. In DNA, the CDR3 is TGTGCCATCACCGGGACAGTTACCCGCACCTACAATGAGCAGTTCTTC.